A selection of T cell receptor beta chains follows, all from one sample in a study of cytomegalovirus exposure and HLA in healthy donors. Data came from immunoSEQ multiplex PCR; TCRdb stores just in-frame clones and leaves some out. The sample has about 120,000 clones, around 80% seen once. Sequences were obtained from PBMCs. All receptors derive from a female donor in good health and CMV-seronegative. CDR3s include the opening cysteine and the closing phenylalanine or tryptophan. A D gene is named only where the DNA matches it firmly. Size is omitted from some rows. Given values are once, few, many or a class for expanded clones.

cdr3_aa	cdr3_nt	j_call	v_call	clone_size	d_call
CASSLGPRGGTDTQYF	TGTGCCAGCAGCTTAGGGCCCCGGGGTGGCACAGATACGCAGTATTTT	TRBJ2-3	TRBV7-6	-	-
CASSFGGLNTEAFF	TGTGCCAGCAGCTTCGGGGGGCTGAACACTGAAGCTTTCTTT	TRBJ1-1	TRBV5-8	few	-
CVSSGTLAGVSYNEQFF	TGTGTCAGCAGCGGGACACTAGCGGGGGTCTCCTACAATGAGCAGTTCTTC	TRBJ2-1	TRBV7-9	-	TRBD2
CASSQQGGSGYTF	TGTGCCAGCAGTCAACAGGGGGGATCTGGCTACACCTTC	TRBJ1-2	TRBV6-5	-	TRBD1
CASSTTSGGGYGTGELFF	TGTGCCAGCAGCACTACTAGCGGGGGGGGTTATGGCACCGGGGAGCTGTTTTTT	TRBJ2-2	TRBV5-4	-	TRBD2
CASSSPDTGDVYNEQFF	TGTGCCAGCAGTTCCCCCGATACAGGGGACGTCTACAATGAGCAGTTCTTC	TRBJ2-1	TRBV12-1	-	-
CASSDSRAVSMGLSGTQYF	TGTGCCAGCAGTGACTCACGGGCGGTTTCCATGGGACTCTCTGGGACCCAGTACTTC	TRBJ2-5	TRBV6-4	-	-
CASSQGRGTGDLRYTF	TGCGCCAGCAGCCAAGGTAGGGGGACAGGGGATCTACGCTACACCTTC	TRBJ1-2	TRBV4-1	-	TRBD1
CATSRGVRPFSEGGQGPSEQYF	TGTGCCACCAGCAGAGGCGTGAGACCATTCAGTGAGGGGGGACAGGGACCCTCCGAGCAGTACTTC	TRBJ2-7	TRBV15	-	TRBD1
CASSVGGQGGNEQFF	TGTGCCAGCAGCGTAGGTGGACAGGGGGGTAATGAGCAGTTCTTC	TRBJ2-1	TRBV9	-	TRBD1
CASSLVGDPDSLKGYTF	TGTGCCAGCAGCTTAGTTGGGGACCCGGACAGCCTGAAGGGCTACACCTTC	TRBJ1-2	TRBV7-2	-	-
CAWSRGQGRSLSYF	TGTGCCTGGAGTAGGGGACAGGGAAGGTCCTTAAGCTACTTC	TRBJ2-7	TRBV30	-	TRBD1
CATGGRVIDTQYF	TGTGCCACCGGGGGGCGGGTGATAGATACGCAGTATTTT	TRBJ2-3	TRBV6-6	-	-
CASSQGTSGGYEQYF	TGTGCCAGCAGCCAGGGGACTAGCGGGGGTTACGAGCAGTACTTC	TRBJ2-7	TRBV11-2	-	TRBD2
CASSLVGGTGEQYF	TGTGCCAGCAGCTTAGTGGGTGGAACGGGGGAGCAGTACTTC	TRBJ2-7	TRBV7-9	-	-
CASSLGAMGRETQYF	TGTGCCAGCAGCTTAGGGGCTATGGGGCGGGAGACCCAGTACTTC	TRBJ2-5	TRBV11-2	-	-
CASSASGGGSETQYF	TGTGCCAGCAGCGCTAGCGGGGGGGGCAGTGAGACCCAGTACTTC	TRBJ2-5	TRBV9	-	TRBD2
CASSQTTGSSGNTIYF	TGTGCCAGCTCACAGACGACAGGAAGCTCTGGAAACACCATATATTTT	TRBJ1-3	TRBV18	-	-
CASRSTGKDNEQFF	TGTGCCAGCCGATCGACAGGGAAGGACAATGAGCAGTTCTTC	TRBJ2-1	TRBV6-1	-	TRBD1
CAGGTGLSTDTQYF	TGTGCCGGGGGGACAGGCTTATCCACAGATACGCAGTATTTT	TRBJ2-3	TRBV6-1	-	TRBD1
CASSQDLNIYGYTF	TGTGCCAGCAGCCAAGACCTGAACATTTATGGCTACACCTTC	TRBJ1-2	TRBV14	-	-
CASSRGSYGYTF	TGTGCCAGTAGTAGAGGGTCCTATGGCTACACCTTC	TRBJ1-2	TRBV19	-	-
CATSRDRAGNEKLFF	TGTGCCACCAGCAGAGATAGGGCGGGCAATGAAAAACTGTTTTTT	TRBJ1-4	TRBV15	-	-
CASSPPDSEAFF	TGTGCCAGCAGCCCGCCGGACTCTGAAGCTTTCTTT	TRBJ1-1	TRBV5-5	-	-
CATSSMRDTQYF	TGTGCCACCAGCAGTATGCGAGATACGCAGTATTTT	TRBJ2-3	TRBV15	-	-
CASSLVPWGSGGANYNEQFF	TGTGCCAGCAGCTTAGTCCCCTGGGGTAGCGGGGGGGCCAACTACAATGAGCAGTTCTTC	TRBJ2-1	TRBV7-6	once	TRBD2
CASSESSRGNTGELFF	TGTGCCAGCAGTGAATCTAGCAGGGGTAACACCGGGGAGCTGTTTTTT	TRBJ2-2	TRBV25-1	-	-
CASSWRTGGAGANVLTF	TGCGCCAGCAGCTGGAGGACAGGGGGCGCTGGGGCCAACGTCCTGACTTTC	TRBJ2-6	TRBV5-1	-	TRBD1
CASSRRRANAGSGELFF	TGTGCCAGCAGTCGACGGAGGGCCAACGCAGGGTCCGGGGAGCTGTTTTTT	TRBJ2-2	TRBV27	-	-
CASSPQGFQPQHF	TGTGCCAGCAGTCCACAGGGGTTTCAGCCCCAGCATTTT	TRBJ1-5	TRBV6-5	-	TRBD1
CASSHSGTGDPWGQPQHF	TGTGCCAGCAGTCACTCCGGGACAGGGGACCCATGGGGACAGCCCCAGCATTTT	TRBJ1-5	TRBV7-9	-	TRBD1
CASSQDEGENTEAFF	TGCGCCAGCAGCCAAGATGAGGGGGAAAACACTGAAGCTTTCTTT	TRBJ1-1	TRBV4-3	-	-
CASSYRTGGDTQYF	TGTGCCAGCAGTTACCGAACGGGGGGGGATACGCAGTATTTT	TRBJ2-3	TRBV27	-	TRBD2
CASSLGTEYGYTF	TGTGCCAGCAGCTTAGGGACAGAGTATGGCTACACCTTC	TRBJ1-2	TRBV7-6	-	-
CAWSHRSGGGTEAFF	TGTGCCTGGAGTCATCGATCGGGGGGGGGAACTGAAGCTTTCTTT	TRBJ1-1	TRBV30	-	-
CASINKGTEAFF	TGTGCCAGTATTAATAAGGGGACTGAAGCTTTCTTT	TRBJ1-1	TRBV19	-	-
CASSGWQNTEAFF	TGTGCCAGCAGCGGGTGGCAGAACACTGAAGCTTTCTTT	TRBJ1-1	TRBV6-5	few	-
CASSRTGNYGYTF	TGTGCCAGCAGCAGGACAGGGAACTATGGCTACACCTTC	TRBJ1-2	TRBV28	once	TRBD1
CASSPTSGGADTQYF	TGTGCCAGCAGTCCTACTAGCGGGGGGGCAGATACGCAGTATTTT	TRBJ2-3	TRBV6-6	-	TRBD2
CASSQGAIQASTSEAFF	TGTGCCAGTAGCCAGGGGGCGATCCAAGCATCGACAAGTGAAGCTTTCTTT	TRBJ1-1	TRBV19	-	TRBD1
CSSSLAPGQGAGELFF	TGTTCCAGCAGCTTAGCCCCGGGACAGGGGGCCGGGGAGCTGTTTTTT	TRBJ2-2	TRBV7-9	-	TRBD1
CASSSYLKSGGAGDTQYF	TGTGCCAGCAGCTCCTACCTGAAGAGCGGGGGGGCCGGTGATACGCAGTATTTT	TRBJ2-3	TRBV7-9	-	TRBD2